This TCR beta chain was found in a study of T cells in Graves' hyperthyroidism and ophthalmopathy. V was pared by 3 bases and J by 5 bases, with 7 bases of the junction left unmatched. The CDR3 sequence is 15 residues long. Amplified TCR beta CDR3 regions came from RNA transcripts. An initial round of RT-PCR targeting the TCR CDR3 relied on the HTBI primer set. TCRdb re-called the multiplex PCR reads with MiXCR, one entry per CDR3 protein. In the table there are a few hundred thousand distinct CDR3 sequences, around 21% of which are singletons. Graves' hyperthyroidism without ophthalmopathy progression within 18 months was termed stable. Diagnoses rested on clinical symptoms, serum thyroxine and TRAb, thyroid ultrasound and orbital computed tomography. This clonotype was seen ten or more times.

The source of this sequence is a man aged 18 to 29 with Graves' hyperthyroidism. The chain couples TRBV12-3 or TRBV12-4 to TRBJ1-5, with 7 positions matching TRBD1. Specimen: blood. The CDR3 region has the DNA TGTGCCAGCAGTTTTAGCGACAGGGTCGATCAGCCCCAGCATTTT. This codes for CASSFSDRVDQPQHF.